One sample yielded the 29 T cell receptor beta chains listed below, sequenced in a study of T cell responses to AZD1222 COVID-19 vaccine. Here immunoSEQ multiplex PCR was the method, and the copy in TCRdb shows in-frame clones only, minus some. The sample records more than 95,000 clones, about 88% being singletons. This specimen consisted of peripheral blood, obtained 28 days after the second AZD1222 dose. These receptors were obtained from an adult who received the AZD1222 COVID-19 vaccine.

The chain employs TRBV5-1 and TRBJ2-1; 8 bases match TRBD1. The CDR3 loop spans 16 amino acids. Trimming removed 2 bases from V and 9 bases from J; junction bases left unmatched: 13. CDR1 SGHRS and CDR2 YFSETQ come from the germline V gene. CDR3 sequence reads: CASSFDGRQGAGEQFF. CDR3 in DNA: TGCGCCAGCAGCTTTGACGGTAGGCAGGGGGCGGGTGAGCAGTTCTTC.

The CDR3 loop is CASSPGQYWDTQYF. The CDR3 DNA is TGTGCCAGCAGCCCGGGACAGTATTGGGATACGCAGTATTTT. The chain employs TRBV6-5 and TRBJ2-3; 7 bases agree with TRBD1. This CDR3 spans 14 amino acids. Losses at the gene ends were 6 bases for V and 6 bases for J; bases not matched to a gene: 9. CDR1 MNHEY and CDR2 SVGAGI come from the germline V gene.

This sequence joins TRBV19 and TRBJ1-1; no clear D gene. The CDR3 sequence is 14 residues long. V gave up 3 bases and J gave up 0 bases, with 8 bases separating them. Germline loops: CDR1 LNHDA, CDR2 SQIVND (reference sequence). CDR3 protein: CASSMGNMNTEAFF. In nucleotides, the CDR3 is TGTGCCAGTAGTATGGGGAACATGAACACTGAAGCTTTCTTT.

Here the CDR3 reads CASTSSGAEETQYF. In DNA, the CDR3 is TGTGCCAGCACATCTAGCGGGGCGGAGGAGACCCAGTACTTC. The chain carries TRBV7-9 and TRBJ2-5; 9 positions match TRBD2. The CDR3 runs to 14 residues. The junction had 8 bases not matched to a gene; V was cut back by 7 bases and J by 5 bases. Looked up from germline, CDR1 is SEHNR and CDR2 is FQNEAQ (reference sequence).

For the CDR3, the DNA is TGTGCCAGCAGCTTACAGGGGGAGGTCTACAATGAGCAGTTCTTC. It translates to CASSLQGEVYNEQFF. The chain is built from TRBV7-9 and TRBJ2-1; D is possibly TRBD1 (7 bases). V gave up 2 bases and J gave up 3 bases, with 11 bases separating them. The CDR3 is 15 amino acids. Germline assignment: CDR1 SEHNR and CDR2 FQNEAQ (reference sequence).

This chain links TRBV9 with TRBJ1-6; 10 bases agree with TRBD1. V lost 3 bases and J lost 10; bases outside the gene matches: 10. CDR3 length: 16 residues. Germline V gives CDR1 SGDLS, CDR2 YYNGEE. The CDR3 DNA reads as TGTGCCAGCAGCGACCGGGACAGGGGTGATGGATCACCCCTCCACTTT. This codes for CASSDRDRGDGSPLHF.

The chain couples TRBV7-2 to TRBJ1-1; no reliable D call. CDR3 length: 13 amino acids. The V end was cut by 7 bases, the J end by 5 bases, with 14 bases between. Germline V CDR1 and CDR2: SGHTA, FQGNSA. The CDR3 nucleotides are TGTGCCAGCACCCCCCAGGTTATAACTGAAGCTTTCTTT. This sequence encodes CASTPQVITEAFF.

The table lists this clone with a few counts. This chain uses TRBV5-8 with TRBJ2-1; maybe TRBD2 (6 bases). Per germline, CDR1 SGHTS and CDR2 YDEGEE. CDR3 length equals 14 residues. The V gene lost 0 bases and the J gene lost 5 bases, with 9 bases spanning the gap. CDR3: CASSLVWGDNEQFF. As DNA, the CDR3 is TGTGCCAGCAGCTTGGTTTGGGGGGACAATGAGCAGTTCTTC.

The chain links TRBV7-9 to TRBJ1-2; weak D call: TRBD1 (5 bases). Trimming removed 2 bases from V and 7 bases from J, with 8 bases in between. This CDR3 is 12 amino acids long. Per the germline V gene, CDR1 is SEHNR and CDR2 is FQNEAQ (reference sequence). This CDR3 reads CASSLSGGGYTF. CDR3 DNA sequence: TGTGCCAGCAGCTTATCCGGGGGTGGCTACACCTTC.

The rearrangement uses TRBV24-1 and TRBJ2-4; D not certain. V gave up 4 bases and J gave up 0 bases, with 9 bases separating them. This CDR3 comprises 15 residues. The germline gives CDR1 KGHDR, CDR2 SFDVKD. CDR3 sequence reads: CATSEKGLAKNIQYF. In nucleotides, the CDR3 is TGTGCCACCAGTGAGAAGGGTCTAGCCAAAAACATTCAGTACTTC.

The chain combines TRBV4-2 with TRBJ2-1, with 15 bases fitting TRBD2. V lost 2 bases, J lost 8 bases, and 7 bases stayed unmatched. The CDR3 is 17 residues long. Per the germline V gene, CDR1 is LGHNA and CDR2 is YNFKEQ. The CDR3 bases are TGTGCCAGCAGCCAACCGGGACTAGCGGGGGGCGGGGATGAGCAGTTCTTC. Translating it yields CASSQPGLAGGGDEQFF.

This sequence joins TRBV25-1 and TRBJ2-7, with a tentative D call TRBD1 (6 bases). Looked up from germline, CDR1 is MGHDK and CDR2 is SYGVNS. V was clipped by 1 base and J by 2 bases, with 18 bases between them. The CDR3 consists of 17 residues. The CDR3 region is CASSEFPQGYQTYEQYF. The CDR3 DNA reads TGTGCCAGCAGTGAATTCCCTCAGGGGTACCAAACCTACGAGCAGTACTTC.

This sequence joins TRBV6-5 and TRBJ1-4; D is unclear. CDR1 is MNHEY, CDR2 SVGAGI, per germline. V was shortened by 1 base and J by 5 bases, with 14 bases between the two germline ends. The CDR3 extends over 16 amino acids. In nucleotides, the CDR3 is TGTGCCAGCAGTTACTTAGGGAGCGGGGTCAATGAAAAACTGTTTTTT. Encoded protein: CASSYLGSGVNEKLFF.

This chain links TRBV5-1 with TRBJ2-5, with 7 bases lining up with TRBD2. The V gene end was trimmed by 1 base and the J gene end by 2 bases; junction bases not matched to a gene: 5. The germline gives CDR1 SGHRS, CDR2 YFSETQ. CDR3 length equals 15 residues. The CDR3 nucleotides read TGCGCCAGCAGCTTGAGCGGGGCAAGACAAGAGACCCAGTACTTC. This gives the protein CASSLSGARQETQYF.

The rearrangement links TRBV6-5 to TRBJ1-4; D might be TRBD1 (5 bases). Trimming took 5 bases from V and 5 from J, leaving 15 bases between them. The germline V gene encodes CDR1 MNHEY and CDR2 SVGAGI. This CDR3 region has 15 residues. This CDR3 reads CASSPPGPGNEKLFF. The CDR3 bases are TGTGCCAGCAGTCCTCCGGGACCGGGAAATGAAAAACTGTTTTTT.

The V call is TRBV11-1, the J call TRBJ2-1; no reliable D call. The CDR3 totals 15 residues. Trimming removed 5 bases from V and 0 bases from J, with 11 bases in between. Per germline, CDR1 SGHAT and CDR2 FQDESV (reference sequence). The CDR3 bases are TGTGCCAGCAGCCCCCAGCGCGGCTCCTACAATGAGCAGTTCTTC. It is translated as CASSPQRGSYNEQFF.

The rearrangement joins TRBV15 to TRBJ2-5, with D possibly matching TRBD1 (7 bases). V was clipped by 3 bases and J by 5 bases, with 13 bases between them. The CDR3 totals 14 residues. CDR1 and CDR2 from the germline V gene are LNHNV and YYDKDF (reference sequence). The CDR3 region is CATSSDRAGETQYF. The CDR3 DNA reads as TGTGCCACCAGCAGCGACAGGGCGGGGGAGACCCAGTACTTC.

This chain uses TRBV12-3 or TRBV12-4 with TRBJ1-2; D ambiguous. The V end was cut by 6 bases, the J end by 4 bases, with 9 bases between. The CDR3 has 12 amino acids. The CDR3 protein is CASSRTLYGYTF. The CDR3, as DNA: TGTGCCAGCAGCCGGACCCTCTATGGCTACACCTTC.

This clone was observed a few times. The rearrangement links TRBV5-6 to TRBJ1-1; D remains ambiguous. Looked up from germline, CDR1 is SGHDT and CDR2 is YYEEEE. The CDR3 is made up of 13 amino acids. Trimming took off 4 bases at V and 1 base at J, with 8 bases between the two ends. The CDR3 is CASSLTPNTEAFF. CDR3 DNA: TGTGCCAGCAGCCTGACACCGAACACTGAAGCTTTCTTT.

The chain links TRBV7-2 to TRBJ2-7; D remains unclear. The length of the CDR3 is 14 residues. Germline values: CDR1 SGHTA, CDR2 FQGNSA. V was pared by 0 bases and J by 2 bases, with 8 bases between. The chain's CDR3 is CASSLAQRAYEQYF. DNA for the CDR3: TGTGCCAGCAGCTTAGCACAGAGAGCCTACGAGCAGTACTTC.

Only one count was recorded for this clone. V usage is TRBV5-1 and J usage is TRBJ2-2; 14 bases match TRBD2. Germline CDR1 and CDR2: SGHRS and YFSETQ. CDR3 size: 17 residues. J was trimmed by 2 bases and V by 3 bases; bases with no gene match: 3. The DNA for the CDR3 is TGCGCCAGCAGCTCGGGACTAGCGGGAGATAACACCGGGGAGCTGTTTTTT. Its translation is CASSSGLAGDNTGELFF.

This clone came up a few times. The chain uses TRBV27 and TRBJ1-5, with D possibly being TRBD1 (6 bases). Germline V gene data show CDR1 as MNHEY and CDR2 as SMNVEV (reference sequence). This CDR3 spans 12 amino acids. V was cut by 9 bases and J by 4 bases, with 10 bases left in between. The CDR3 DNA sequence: TGTGCCAGTAGGACAGCTAATCAGCCCCAGCATTTT. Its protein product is CASRTANQPQHF.

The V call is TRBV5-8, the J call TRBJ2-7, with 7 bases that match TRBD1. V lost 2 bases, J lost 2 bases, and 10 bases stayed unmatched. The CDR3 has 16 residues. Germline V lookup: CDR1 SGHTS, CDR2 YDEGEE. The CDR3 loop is CASSFWGQGVTYEQYF. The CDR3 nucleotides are TGTGCCAGCAGCTTTTGGGGGCAGGGGGTGACCTACGAGCAGTACTTC.

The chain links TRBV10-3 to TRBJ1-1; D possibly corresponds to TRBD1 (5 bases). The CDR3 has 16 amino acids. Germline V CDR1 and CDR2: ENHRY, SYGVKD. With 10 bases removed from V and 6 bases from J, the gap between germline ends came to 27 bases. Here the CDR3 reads CASHRDPDLSLAEAFF. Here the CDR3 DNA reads TGTGCCAGCCACCGGGACCCTGATTTGTCGCTCGCTGAAGCTTTCTTT.

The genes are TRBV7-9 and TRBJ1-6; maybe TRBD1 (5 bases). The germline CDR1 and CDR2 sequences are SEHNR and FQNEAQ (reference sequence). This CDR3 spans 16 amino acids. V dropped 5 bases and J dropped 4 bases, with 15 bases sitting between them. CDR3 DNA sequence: TGTGCCAGCAGCCCAGGGTCGGAGATATATAATTCACCCCTCCACTTT. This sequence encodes CASSPGSEIYNSPLHF.

The CDR3 protein is CASSETGDHYSNQPQHF. CDR3 coding DNA: TGTGCCAGCAGTGAAACAGGGGACCACTATAGCAATCAGCCCCAGCATTTT. The chain recombines TRBV25-1 with TRBJ1-5, with 7 bases identical to TRBD1. Germline loops: CDR1 MGHDK, CDR2 SYGVNS. The CDR3 consists of 17 residues. V lost 2 bases to trimming and J lost 0 bases; unmatched junction nucleotides: 7.

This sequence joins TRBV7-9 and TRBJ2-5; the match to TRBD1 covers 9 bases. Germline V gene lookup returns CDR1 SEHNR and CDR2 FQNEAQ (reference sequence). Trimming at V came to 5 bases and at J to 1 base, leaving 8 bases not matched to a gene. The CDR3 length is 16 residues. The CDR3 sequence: CASSLPGQGVQETQYF. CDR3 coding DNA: TGTGCCAGCAGCCTGCCGGGACAGGGAGTCCAAGAGACCCAGTACTTC.

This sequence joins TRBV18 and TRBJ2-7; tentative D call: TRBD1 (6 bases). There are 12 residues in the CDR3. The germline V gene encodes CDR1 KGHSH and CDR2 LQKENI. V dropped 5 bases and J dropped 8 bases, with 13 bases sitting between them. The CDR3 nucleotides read TGTGCCAGCTCAGGGGACACTGGGAAGCAGTACTTC. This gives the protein CASSGDTGKQYF.

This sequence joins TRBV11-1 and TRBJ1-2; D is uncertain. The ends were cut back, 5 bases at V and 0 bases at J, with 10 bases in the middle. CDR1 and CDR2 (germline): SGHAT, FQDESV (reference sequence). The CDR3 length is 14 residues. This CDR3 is CASSKMEANYGYTF. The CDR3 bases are TGTGCCAGCAGCAAAATGGAGGCTAACTATGGCTACACCTTC.